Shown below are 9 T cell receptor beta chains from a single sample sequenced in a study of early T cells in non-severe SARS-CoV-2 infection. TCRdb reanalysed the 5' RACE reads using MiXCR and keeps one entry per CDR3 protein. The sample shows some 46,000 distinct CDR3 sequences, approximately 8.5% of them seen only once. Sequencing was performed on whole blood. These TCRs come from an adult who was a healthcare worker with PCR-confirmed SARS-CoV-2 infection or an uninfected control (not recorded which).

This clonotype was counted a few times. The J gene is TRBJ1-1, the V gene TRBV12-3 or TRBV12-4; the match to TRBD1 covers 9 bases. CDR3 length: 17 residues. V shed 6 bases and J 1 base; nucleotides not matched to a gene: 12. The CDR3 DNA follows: TGTGCCAGCAGCTTATCCGGGACAGGGCATCCGAACACTGAAGCTTTCTTT. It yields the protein CASSLSGTGHPNTEAFF.

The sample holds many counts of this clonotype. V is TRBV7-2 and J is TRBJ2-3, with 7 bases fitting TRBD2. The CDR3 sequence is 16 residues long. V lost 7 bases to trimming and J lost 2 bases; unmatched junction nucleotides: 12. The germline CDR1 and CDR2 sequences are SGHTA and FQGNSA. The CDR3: CASIRGRDPLTDTQYF. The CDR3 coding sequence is TGTGCCAGCATTCGGGGGAGGGATCCCCTCACAGATACGCAGTATTTT. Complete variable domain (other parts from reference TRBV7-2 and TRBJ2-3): GAGVSQSPSNKVTEKGKDVELRCDPISGHTALYWYRQSLGQGLEFLIYFQGNSAPDKSGLPSDRFSAERTGGSVSTLTIQRTQQEDSAVYLCASIRGRDPLTDTQYFGPGTRLTVL.

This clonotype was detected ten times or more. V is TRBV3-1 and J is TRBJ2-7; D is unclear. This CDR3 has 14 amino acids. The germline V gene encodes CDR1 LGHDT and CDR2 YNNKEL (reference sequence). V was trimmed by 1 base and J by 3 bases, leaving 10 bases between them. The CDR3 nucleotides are TGTGCCAGCAGCCAAGGCCTTCGGAGCTACGAGCAGTACTTC. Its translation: CASSQGLRSYEQYF.

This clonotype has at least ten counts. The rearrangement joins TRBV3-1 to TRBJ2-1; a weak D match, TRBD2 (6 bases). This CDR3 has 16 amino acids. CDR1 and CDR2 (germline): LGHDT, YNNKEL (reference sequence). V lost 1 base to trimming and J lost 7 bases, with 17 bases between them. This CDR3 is CASSQGVGDFGNEQFF. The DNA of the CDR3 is TGTGCCAGCAGCCAAGGGGTCGGGGACTTCGGAAATGAGCAGTTCTTC.

CDR3 DNA sequence: TGTGCCAGCAGTTTGGCTGGAAACACCATATATTTT. Its translation is CASSLAGNTIYF. The J gene is TRBJ1-3, the V gene TRBV28, with D hard to call. Trimming took off 3 bases at V and 2 bases at J, with 2 bases between the two ends. The germline gives CDR1 MDHEN, CDR2 SYDVKM. The length of the CDR3 is 12 residues.

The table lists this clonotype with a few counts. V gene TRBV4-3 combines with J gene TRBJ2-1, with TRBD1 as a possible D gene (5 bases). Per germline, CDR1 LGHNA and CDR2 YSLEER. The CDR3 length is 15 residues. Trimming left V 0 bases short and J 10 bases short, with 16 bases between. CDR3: CASSQDSDSLWEQFF. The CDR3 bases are TGCGCCAGCAGCCAAGATTCCGACAGTCTTTGGGAGCAGTTCTTC.

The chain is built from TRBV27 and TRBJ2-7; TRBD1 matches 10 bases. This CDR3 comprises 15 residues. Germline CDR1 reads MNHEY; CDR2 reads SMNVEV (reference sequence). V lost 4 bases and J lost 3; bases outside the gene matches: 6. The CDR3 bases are TGTGCCAGCAGTTCGAAGACAGGGGGCTACTACGAGCAGTACTTC. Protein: CASSSKTGGYYEQYF.

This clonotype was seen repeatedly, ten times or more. CDR3 in amino acids: CASSQGPWNEQYF. CDR3 bases: TGCGCCAGCAGCCAAGGTCCCTGGAACGAGCAGTACTTC. V and J are TRBV4-1 and TRBJ2-7; the D is unclear. V lost 1 base and J 5 bases, leaving 9 bases between the germline ends. The CDR3 sequence is 13 residues long. The germline CDR1 and CDR2 sequences are MGHRA and YSYEKL.

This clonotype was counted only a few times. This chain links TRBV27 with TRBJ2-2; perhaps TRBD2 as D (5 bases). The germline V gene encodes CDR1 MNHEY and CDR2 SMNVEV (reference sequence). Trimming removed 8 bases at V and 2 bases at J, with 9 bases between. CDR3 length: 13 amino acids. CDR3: CASWTGNTGELFF. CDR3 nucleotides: TGTGCCAGCTGGACGGGAAACACCGGGGAGCTGTTTTTT.